This TCR beta chain was obtained from a study of metastatic and nonmetastatic thyroid tumors. Study-wide background: Repertoire data that came from the blood and tumor or nodule tissue of malignant and benign thyroid patients were compared.

Until they underwent thyroid surgery, no patient had received any treatment. Original analysis: The study's classifier, a distant-metastasis tool for papillary thyroid cancer, was built using CDR3 differences across clinicopathological groups. TCRdb reanalyzed the PCR reads via MiXCR. TCRdb assigned the V and J calls; the authors' analysis was not used. The data hold tens of thousands of clones, with 16% observed a single time. The ends were cut back, 4 bases at V and 0 bases at J, with 10 bases in the middle. This CDR3 is built from 15 residues. This clone was seen at least ten times. The antigen is unknown. In the same sample, other DNA sequences code for this CDR3. Overall study findings and caveats: Malignant tumors reportedly showed significantly higher TCR beta diversity than benign nodules in both blood and tumor.

What was sequenced was blood. The receptor's source is a female donor with papillary thyroid cancer or a benign thyroid nodule (not recorded which). Some clones in this sample may be carry-over from other donors' samples. The chain links TRBV12-3 or TRBV12-4 to TRBJ1-3, with D possibly being TRBD1 (6 bases). CDR3 in DNA: TGTGCCAGCAGTTCCCGGACAGTCTCTGGAAACACCATATATTTT. This encodes CASSSRTVSGNTIYF.